This entry features one TCR beta chain sequence. No antigen is known for it. These data belong to a study of cytomegalovirus exposure and HLA in healthy donors. Findings and limits, study-wide: Later on, an analysis showed TCR association rates differing by HLA locus, with DRB1 the most and HLA-C the fewest.

Trimming took 5 bases from V and 0 from J, leaving 14 bases between them. Germline CDR1 reads LNHDA; CDR2 reads SQIVND (reference sequence). CDR3 length: 16 residues. 60 Vbeta and 13 Jbeta primers were used in PCR. Methods used by the authors: Among the unique TCR beta chains that a later analysis counted, roughly 80 million in all, about 10 million were shared. Assay used: immunoSEQ multiplex PCR; TCRdb lists only in-frame clones, some missing. Clone size and V and J calls were adopted from that table, with D and trimming inferred from the DNA. The sample shows more than 140,000 clones, around 80% of them seen only once.

The receptor's source is a man aged 40-50 years in good health and CMV-seronegative. The chain uses TRBV19 and TRBJ1-3; D remains ambiguous. The source material was PBMCs. The CDR3 DNA sequence: TGTGCCAGTAGTCTTCTGCTTTCGGGCTCTGGAAACACCATATATTTT. Protein product: CASSLLLSGSGNTIYF.